This paragraph reports one T cell receptor (beta chain). TCRdb's copy holds only in-frame clones and misses some; the assay was immunoSEQ multiplex PCR. The data show 27,000 or so clones, with 88% seen just once and more than 6.5% held by the top ten. These data are taken from a study of T cell changes during pregnancy in multiple sclerosis. The CDR3 extends over 15 amino acids. Per germline, CDR1 SGDLS and CDR2 YYNGEE. V lost 0 bases to trimming and J lost 7 bases, with 14 bases between them. This specimen consisted of CD8+ T cells from peripheral blood mononuclear cells, obtained in the second trimester of pregnancy. The sequence was obtained from a female donor with multiple sclerosis, enrolled in a pregnancy study. This rearrangement joins TRBV9 to TRBJ2-1; D perhaps matches TRBD2 (6 bases). The CDR3 bases are TGTGCCAGCAGCGTAGGGAGGGGCCCGGGAAATGAGCAGTTCTTC. As protein: CASSVGRGPGNEQFF.